These 21 T cell receptor beta chains came from one sample sequenced in a study of human T cells and chemical hapten exposure. Time point defined: patch test 1, 2 weeks after DPC sensitization. The treatment was: therapeutic diphenylcyclopropenone sensitization with weekly scalp DPC. Each CDR3 protein is one row after TCRdb ran MiXCR on the RACE reads. The sample carries tens of thousands of distinct CDR3 sequences, about 31% recorded once. This specimen was whole blood, taken in connection with sensitization to the hapten diphenylcyclopropenone (DPC). The receptors originated from a man aged 40-55 years with alopecia areata. Some clones in this sample may be carry-over from other donors' samples.

This clonotype was detected only a few times. CDR3 sequence (DNA): TGTGCCAGCTCACCACCGACAGGCAGCTCCTACGAGCAGTACTTC. Translation: CASSPPTGSSYEQYF. V is TRBV18 and J is TRBJ2-7; the D gene is possibly TRBD1 (6 bases). The CDR3 extends over 15 amino acids. V was trimmed by 0 bases and J by 0 bases, leaving 9 bases between them. The germline gives CDR1 KGHSH, CDR2 LQKENI.

This clonotype turned up a few times. The chain uses TRBV11-2 and TRBJ2-4; D might be TRBD2 (6 bases). The CDR3 runs to 19 residues. Trimming pared 5 bases from V and 0 bases from J, leaving 23 bases between. CDR1 SGHAT and CDR2 FQNNGV come from the germline V gene. Here the CDR3 DNA reads TGTGCCAGCAGCGCCGGGGAGGCCCGATGGTTGTCAGCCAAAAACATTCAGTACTTC. It yields the protein CASSAGEARWLSAKNIQYF.

The V and J genes are TRBV28 and TRBJ2-1; 14 bases match TRBD2. J lost 8 bases, V lost 6 bases, and 6 bases had no gene match. This CDR3 has 15 residues. The germline CDR1 and CDR2 sequences are MDHEN and SYDVKM. The CDR3, as DNA: TGTGCCAGCAGCCTAGGGACTAGCGGGAGCTATGAGCAGTTCTTC. Its protein product is CASSLGTSGSYEQFF.

The J gene is TRBJ2-2, the V gene TRBV6-5, with D unclear. The CDR3 extends over 12 amino acids. The ends were cut back, 6 bases at V and 6 bases at J, with 8 bases in the middle. Germline CDR1 is MNHEY and CDR2 is SVGAGI. As DNA, the CDR3 is TGTGCCAGCAGGAAATTCCCCGGGGAGCTGTTTTTT. It translates to CASRKFPGELFF.

This sequence joins TRBV12-3 or TRBV12-4 and TRBJ2-1; TRBD2 matches at 10 bases. There are 16 residues in the CDR3. After removal of 5 bases from V and 12 bases from J, the junction contained 16 bases not matched to a gene. The CDR3 sequence: CASSPQREGPGARQFF. CDR3 in DNA: TGTGCCAGCAGTCCACAGCGGGAGGGCCCAGGGGCACGGCAGTTCTTC.

The J gene is TRBJ2-5, the V gene TRBV6-2 or TRBV6-3; D is unclear. V was cut by 2 bases and J by 2 bases, with 3 bases left in between. The germline CDR1 and CDR2 sequences are MNHEY and SVGEGT. This CDR3 is built from 12 residues. CDR3 region: CASSYGQETQYF. CDR3 bases: TGTGCCAGCAGTTACGGGCAAGAGACCCAGTACTTC.

This clonotype was seen a handful of times. The V gene is TRBV15, the J gene TRBJ1-1, with D possibly matching TRBD1 (5 bases). This CDR3 spans 14 amino acids. Trimming removed 0 bases from V and 3 bases from J, with 8 bases in between. Germline V gene sequence: CDR1 LNHNV, CDR2 YYDKDF (reference sequence). CDR3 sequence reads: CATSRDVGHTEAFF. As DNA, the CDR3 is TGTGCCACCAGCAGAGATGTGGGACACACTGAAGCTTTCTTT.

This clonotype turned up a few times. The rearrangement links TRBV12-3 or TRBV12-4 to TRBJ2-7; D might be TRBD1 or TRBD2, each matching 6 bases. The CDR3 is made up of 13 amino acids. V was trimmed by 3 bases and J by 6 bases, leaving 12 bases between them. The CDR3 loop reads CASSLGGLGEQYF. CDR3 sequence (DNA): TGTGCCAGCAGTTTGGGGGGCTTAGGCGAGCAGTACTTC.

The chain recombines TRBV12-3 or TRBV12-4 with TRBJ2-4; D unclear. Trimming shortened V by 3 bases and J by 0 bases, and 18 bases separated the two germline ends. The CDR3 consists of 18 residues. The CDR3 DNA reads TGTGCCAGCAGTTTGAGAGGCTCCCGGGCTCTAGCCAAAAACATTCAGTACTTC. Its translation: CASSLRGSRALAKNIQYF.

The rearrangement links TRBV20-1 to TRBJ1-1; no firm D call. Germline CDR1 reads DFQATT; CDR2 reads SNEGSKA (reference sequence). V was pared by 5 bases and J by 4 bases, with 17 bases between. The CDR3 loop spans 14 amino acids. The CDR3 coding sequence is TGCAGTGCTTCCTCCGGGGTCCCCGGCACTGAAGCTTTCTTT. Translated, it gives CSASSGVPGTEAFF.

The rearrangement uses TRBV28 and TRBJ2-3; 7 positions agree with TRBD1. The CDR3 runs to 14 residues. Germline values: CDR1 MDHEN, CDR2 SYDVKM. Losses at the gene ends were 4 bases for V and 5 bases for J; bases not matched to a gene: 6. The CDR3 coding sequence is TGTGCCAGCAGTTCCCGTAACAGGGGAGATACGCAGTATTTT. Translation: CASSSRNRGDTQYF. Using reference TRBV28 and TRBJ2-3 for the parts outside the CDR3, the full variable domain is DVKVTQSSRYLVKRTGEKVFLECVQDMDHENMFWYRQDPGLGLRLIYFSYDVKMKEKGDIPEGYSVSREKKERFSLILESASTNQTSMYLCASSSRNRGDTQYFGPGTRLTVL.

This clonotype was seen only a few times. This chain links TRBV6-1 with TRBJ1-2, with 8 bases identical to TRBD1. This CDR3 has 13 residues. Germline V gene sequence: CDR1 MNHNS, CDR2 SASEGT. V lost 1 base to trimming and J lost 8 bases; unmatched junction nucleotides: 3. CDR3 in amino acids: CASSEGTGSGYTF. Written as DNA, the CDR3 is TGTGCCAGCAGTGAAGGGACAGGGAGCGGCTACACCTTC.

This chain joins TRBV24-1 and TRBJ2-1; 10 bases are a match to TRBD2. CDR1 KGHDR and CDR2 SFDVKD come from the germline V gene. The V gene end was trimmed by 3 bases and the J gene end by 8 bases; junction bases not matched to a gene: 15. The CDR3 has 18 residues. CDR3 nucleotide sequence: TGTGCCACCAGTGATCCCGATTCCGGGACTAGCGCAGGTGATGAGCAGTTCTTC. Encoded protein: CATSDPDSGTSAGDEQFF.

V and J are TRBV5-1 and TRBJ2-5; 8 bases line up with TRBD2. The CDR3 extends over 14 amino acids. V shed 4 bases, J shed 5 bases, and the junction held 7 bases outside the gene matches. Germline loops: CDR1 SGHRS, CDR2 YFSETQ. The DNA of the CDR3 is TGCGCCAGCAGCCCCCGGGGGGGGTCTGAGACCCAGTACTTC. Translated: CASSPRGGSETQYF.

The J gene is TRBJ2-5, the V gene TRBV7-3; D is possibly TRBD1 (6 bases). Trimming took off 4 bases at V and 1 base at J, with 13 bases between the two ends. CDR1 and CDR2 (germline): SGHTA, FQGTGA. This CDR3 has 15 residues. Here the CDR3 reads CASSSTGNRQETQYF. The DNA of the CDR3 is TGTGCCAGCAGCTCCACAGGGAATCGCCAAGAGACCCAGTACTTC.

This clonotype appeared once. The chain couples TRBV5-1 to TRBJ1-4; possible D gene TRBD1, 6 bases. Trimming left V 0 bases short and J 8 bases short, with 17 bases between. This CDR3 comprises 16 residues. The germline V gene encodes CDR1 SGHRS and CDR2 YFSETQ. In nucleotides, the CDR3 is TGCGCCAGCAGCTTGGGACCCGACAGGAGGGACGAAAAACTGTTTTTT. Its protein is CASSLGPDRRDEKLFF.

This clonotype was counted between two and nine times. The rearrangement links TRBV3-1 to TRBJ2-1; 7 nucleotides agree with TRBD2. Per germline, CDR1 LGHDT and CDR2 YNNKEL (reference sequence). This CDR3 is built from 17 residues. Germline trimming cut 6 bases from V and 4 bases from J; bases unmatched to any gene: 15. Here the CDR3 DNA reads TGTGCCAGCAGTGAAAGGGGAGGGGTACGATCGTACAATGAGCAGTTCTTC. Protein sequence: CASSERGGVRSYNEQFF.

The chain links TRBV6-5 to TRBJ1-2; D is perhaps TRBD1 (6 bases). The germline CDR1 and CDR2 sequences are MNHEY and SVGAGI. Trimming stripped 7 bases from V and 2 bases from J, with 17 bases between. The CDR3 has 15 amino acids. The CDR3 DNA sequence: TGTGCCAGCACCTTAGGGGGAGGGTACAACTATGGCTACACCTTC. Protein: CASTLGGGYNYGYTF.

The chain carries TRBV7-2 and TRBJ1-5, with no clear D. CDR3 length: 17 amino acids. Germline V CDR1 and CDR2: SGHTA, FQGNSA. With 4 bases removed from V and 0 bases from J, the gap between germline ends came to 16 bases. CDR3 coding DNA: TGTGCCAGCAGCTCGGGGATTTCCCCGTTTAGCAATCAGCCCCAGCATTTT. Its translation: CASSSGISPFSNQPQHF.

Concerning this clonotype itself: A much larger clone differs from this one at a single base, so this may be a read error. The chain recombines TRBV28 with TRBJ1-1; TRBD1 is a possible D gene (5 bases). The CDR3 loop spans 13 amino acids. Germline V gives CDR1 MDHEN, CDR2 SYDVKM. CDR3 nucleotide sequence: TGTGCCAGCAGTGGACCGGGACGGACTGAAACTTTCTTT. It specifies CASSGPGRTETFF.

This chain joins TRBV18 and TRBJ2-3, with D unresolved. Germline-derived CDR1 and CDR2 are KGHSH and LQKENI. The CDR3 runs to 14 residues. The V gene lost 2 bases and the J gene lost 5 bases, with 11 bases spanning the gap. The CDR3 protein is CASSPTNTRDTQYF. The CDR3 DNA reads TGTGCCAGCTCACCAACGAATACACGAGATACGCAGTATTTT.